This passage covers 24 T cell receptor beta chains from one sample sequenced in a study of blood T cell repertoires in COVID-19. Clones were sequenced by immunoSEQ multiplex PCR, and TCRdb holds only the in-frame ones, with some missing. The sample includes about 100,000 clones, 85% seen only once; the top ten take more than 1.5%. The material sequenced was peripheral blood. These receptors were obtained from a woman between 65 and 79 years old with active or convalescent COVID-19.

The chain links TRBV28 to TRBJ1-2; D uncertain. This CDR3 contains 13 residues. Germline CDR1 reads MDHEN; CDR2 reads SYDVKM. V lost 5 bases and J lost 4, with 11 bases in between. The CDR3 DNA reads as TGTGCCAGCAGTCCTACTAAGTCCTATGGCTACACCTTC. This codes for CASSPTKSYGYTF.

CDR3 amino acids: CASGDRVQAFF. Written as DNA, the CDR3 is TGTGCCAGCGGCGACAGGGTTCAAGCTTTCTTT. The chain has TRBV28 and TRBJ1-1; the match to TRBD1 covers 7 bases. With V trimmed by 8 bases and J by 9 bases, 6 bases remained unmatched. Germline V gene data show CDR1 as MDHEN and CDR2 as SYDVKM. CDR3 size: 11 residues. Variable domain in full (rest from reference TRBV28 and TRBJ1-1): DVKVTQSSRYLVKRTGEKVFLECVQDMDHENMFWYRQDPGLGLRLIYFSYDVKMKEKGDIPEGYSVSREKKERFSLILESASTNQTSMYLCASGDRVQAFFGQGTRLTVV.

The J gene is TRBJ1-1, the V gene TRBV9; TRBD1 is a possible D gene (5 bases). CDR3 size: 13 residues. The germline CDR1 and CDR2 sequences are SGDLS and YYNGEE. Trimming cost V 3 bases and J 2 bases, with 8 bases left between them. As DNA, the CDR3 is TGTGCCAGCAGCGAGGGGATAAACACTGAAGCTTTCTTT. It translates to CASSEGINTEAFF.

Only one count was recorded for this clone. This chain connects TRBV6-1 to TRBJ2-3, with a tentative D call TRBD1 (6 bases). V shed 2 bases and J shed 6 bases, with 12 bases lying between them. In germline, CDR1 is MNHNS, CDR2 SASEGT. The length of the CDR3 is 14 residues. CDR3 sequence: CASSEPQGGDTQYF. CDR3 in DNA: TGTGCCAGCAGTGAACCACAGGGCGGCGATACGCAGTATTTT.

The chain has TRBV19 and TRBJ2-7; 8 nucleotides line up with TRBD2. Germline CDR1 LNHDA, CDR2 SQIVND (reference sequence). V shed 5 bases, J shed 0 bases, and the junction held 6 bases outside the gene matches. The CDR3 spans 15 residues. CDR3 amino acids: CASSPSGGSSYEQYF. CDR3 DNA: TGTGCCAGTAGTCCCAGCGGGGGTAGCTCCTACGAGCAGTACTTC.

The chain employs TRBV11-2 and TRBJ2-1; no firm D call. From germline, CDR1 is SGHAT and CDR2 FQNNGV. There are 12 residues in the CDR3. Trimming removed 4 bases from V and 5 bases from J, with 6 bases in between. CDR3 DNA sequence: TGTGCCAGCAGCTCCCTAAACAATGAGCAGTTCTTC. This translates into CASSSLNNEQFF.

The chain carries TRBV5-1 and TRBJ1-1, with D unresolved. V shed 2 bases and J shed 7 bases, with 15 bases lying between them. Per the germline V gene, CDR1 is SGHRS and CDR2 is YFSETQ. CDR3 length equals 14 residues. The CDR3 DNA reads TGCGCCAGCAGCTTAGGCGGGCCGGCCGATGAAGCTTTCTTT. This codes for CASSLGGPADEAFF. Full variable domain (missing parts from reference TRBV5-1 and TRBJ1-1): KAGVTQTPRYLIKTRGQQVTLSCSPISGHRSVSWYQQTPGQGLQFLFEYFSETQRNKGNFPGRFSGRQFSNSRSEMNVSTLELGDSALYLCASSLGGPADEAFFGQGTRLTVV.

The rearrangement uses TRBV28 and TRBJ2-1; 8 nucleotides agree with TRBD2. V shed 3 bases, J shed 1 base, and the junction held 2 bases outside the gene matches. Per germline, CDR1 MDHEN and CDR2 SYDVKM. This CDR3 comprises 15 residues. CDR3 loop: CASSLAGGSYNEQFF. CDR3 sequence (DNA): TGTGCCAGCAGTTTGGCGGGGGGTTCCTACAATGAGCAGTTCTTC.

This chain connects TRBV3-1 (or the pseudogene TRBV3-2) to TRBJ2-2; 10 positions match TRBD2. Germline V gives CDR1 LGHDT, CDR2 YNNKEL (reference sequence). The ends lost 4 bases at V and 3 bases at J; junction bases unmatched: 5. The CDR3 loop spans 16 amino acids. The CDR3 loop reads CASSPSGRRYTGELFF. CDR3 coding DNA: TGTGCCAGCAGCCCTAGCGGGAGAAGGTACACCGGGGAGCTGTTTTTT.

The rearrangement links TRBV21-1 to TRBJ2-7; the D call of TRBD2 is as the table states it, not checked on the DNA. TRBV21-1 is deemed a pseudogene. CDR3 size: 15 residues. For the CDR3, the DNA is TGTGCCAGCAGCAAAGGGACTAGGGGGGGCCACGAGCAGTACTTC. Protein: CASSKGTRGGHEQYF.

This clone was seen a handful of times. The chain joins TRBV10-1 to TRBJ2-7; D remains unclear. Trimming cost V 4 bases and J 6 bases, with 13 bases left between them. The CDR3 consists of 13 residues. CDR1 is WNHNN, CDR2 SYGVQD, per germline (reference sequence). CDR3 sequence: CASSAGLSGEQYF. CDR3 coding DNA: TGCGCCAGCAGTGCCGGGTTGAGTGGCGAGCAGTACTTC.

The rearrangement joins TRBV19 to TRBJ2-1; 10 positions match TRBD2. After removal of 2 bases from V and 7 bases from J, the junction contained 11 bases not matched to a gene. The germline gives CDR1 LNHDA, CDR2 SQIVND (reference sequence). This CDR3 is 17 amino acids long. The CDR3 is CASSIWSVAGGINEQFF. DNA for the CDR3: TGTGCCAGTAGTATATGGTCGGTAGCGGGAGGAATTAATGAGCAGTTCTTC.

Written as DNA, the CDR3 is TGTGCCAGCAGCCCCTTAGACGGGGGGAGGGCCCGGTATTTT. Its protein is CASSPLDGGRARYF. The chain links TRBV14 to TRBJ2-3, with 7 bases fitting TRBD2. Germline V lookup: CDR1 SGHDN, CDR2 FVKESK. Trimming took 4 bases from V and 14 from J; bases not matched to a gene: 15. The CDR3 spans 14 residues.

The chain links TRBV4-2 to TRBJ2-7; 10 bases agree with TRBD2. The J segment lost 2 bases and the V segment lost 2 bases, leaving 9 bases of the junction unmatched. The CDR3 has 17 amino acids. Germline V gene sequence: CDR1 LGHNA, CDR2 YNFKEQ. This CDR3 is CASSQPPTSGSTYEQYF. CDR3 DNA: TGTGCCAGCAGCCAACCCCCGACTAGCGGGTCCACCTACGAGCAGTACTTC.

J is TRBJ1-1 and V is TRBV19; the match to TRBD1 covers 8 bases. After removal of 1 base from V and 0 bases from J, the junction contained 4 bases not matched to a gene. There are 16 residues in the CDR3. Per germline, CDR1 LNHDA and CDR2 SQIVND (reference sequence). The CDR3 is CASSIGQGAVNTEAFF. The CDR3 coding sequence is TGTGCCAGTAGTATAGGGCAGGGGGCGGTGAACACTGAAGCTTTCTTT.

Here the CDR3 DNA reads TGTGCCAGCCGGACTGGGAACTATGGCTACACCTTC. As protein: CASRTGNYGYTF. J is TRBJ1-2 and V is TRBV4-2, with D unresolved. The CDR3 contains 12 residues. Looked up from germline, CDR1 is LGHNA and CDR2 is YNFKEQ. Trimming removed 8 bases at V and 2 bases at J, with 9 bases between.

The chain links TRBV28 to TRBJ2-7, with TRBD2 as a possible D gene (6 bases). This CDR3 spans 12 amino acids. V was trimmed by 8 bases and J by 6 bases, leaving 14 bases between them. The germline gives CDR1 MDHEN, CDR2 SYDVKM. Here the CDR3 DNA reads TGTGCCAGCTGGGGACGGAGGGGCGAGCAGTACTTC. Protein: CASWGRRGEQYF.

The chain is built from TRBV5-1 and TRBJ1-2; 9 bases are shared with TRBD1. V gave up 6 bases and J gave up 7 bases; unmatched junction bases: 10. Germline assignment: CDR1 SGHRS and CDR2 YFSETQ. The CDR3 is 14 residues long. CDR3 DNA: TGCGCCAGCACCTCCGGGACAGGGAACGTTGGCTACACCTTC. This encodes CASTSGTGNVGYTF.

This chain joins TRBV5-6 and TRBJ2-7; D gene ambiguous. Germline CDR1 is SGHDT and CDR2 is YYEEEE. The CDR3 consists of 13 residues. V was pared by 4 bases and J by 2 bases, with 10 bases between. CDR3 sequence reads: CASSNRVTYEQYF. The CDR3 DNA reads as TGTGCCAGCAGCAACAGAGTTACCTACGAGCAGTACTTC.

V and J are TRBV28 and TRBJ2-7; TRBD1 aligns across 8 bases. The CDR3 has 15 residues. Germline values: CDR1 MDHEN, CDR2 SYDVKM. With V trimmed by 6 bases and J by 2 bases, 9 bases remained unmatched. The CDR3 spells CASSGRAGGPYEQYF. CDR3 DNA sequence: TGTGCCAGCAGCGGTAGGGCAGGGGGCCCCTACGAGCAGTACTTC.

This chain links TRBV6-2 or TRBV6-3 with TRBJ1-4; TRBD1 matches at 7 bases. This CDR3 has 15 amino acids. CDR1 is MNHEY and CDR2 is SVGEGT in the germline V gene. Trimming removed 6 bases from V and 8 bases from J; junction bases left unmatched: 12. CDR3 region: CASSLTRQGGEKLFF. CDR3 bases: TGTGCCAGCAGCCTCACTCGACAGGGAGGAGAAAAACTGTTTTTT.

V usage is TRBV5-5 and J usage is TRBJ1-1; the match to TRBD1 covers 7 bases. Germline V gene data show CDR1 as SGHKS and CDR2 as YYEKEE (reference sequence). CDR3 length: 13 residues. The ends lost 0 bases at V and 6 bases at J; junction bases unmatched: 2. CDR3 sequence: CASSLEGTAEAFF. The CDR3 DNA reads TGTGCCAGCAGCTTGGAGGGGACAGCTGAAGCTTTCTTT.

The gene calls are TRBV9 and TRBJ2-2, with 7 bases fitting TRBD1. This CDR3 has 14 residues. CDR1 is SGDLS and CDR2 is YYNGEE in the germline V gene. J was trimmed by 0 bases and V by 5 bases; bases with no gene match: 1. The DNA for the CDR3 is TGTGCCAGCAGGGGACAGACGAACACCGGGGAGCTGTTTTTT. It codes for CASRGQTNTGELFF.

This clone has a single count. The chain uses TRBV6-6 and TRBJ1-1; 11 bases align to TRBD1. Unmatched junction bases numbered 1, after V lost 5 bases and J lost 5 bases. This CDR3 region has 13 residues. Germline V lookup: CDR1 MNHNY, CDR2 SVGAGI (reference sequence). CDR3 sequence reads: CASSGQGATEAFF. The CDR3 nucleotides are TGTGCCAGCAGTGGACAGGGGGCTACTGAAGCTTTCTTT.